The source of this TCR beta chain is a study of OX40 agonist ivuxolimab in advanced cancers. Study-level background: Patients in dose escalation had liver, melanoma, kidney or head and neck cancers.

Sequencing used immunoSEQ multiplex PCR; TCRdb keeps in-frame clones, though not all of them. The table includes roughly 32,000 clones, approximately 91% detected once. The sample in question was CD4+ or CD8+ T cells sorted from blood, obtained in a trial of the OX40 agonist ivuxolimab. The receptor's source is an adult with an advanced solid tumor such as melanoma, head and neck, liver or kidney cancer.

As DNA, the CDR3 is TGTGCCAGCAGAAGGGGAATTGTCTATGGCTACACCTTC. Amino acid sequence: CASRRGIVYGYTF. This chain joins TRBV6-5 and TRBJ1-2, with D tentatively TRBD1 (5 bases). V gave up 6 bases and J gave up 4 bases, with 12 bases separating them. Germline CDR1 and CDR2: MNHEY and SVGAGI. The CDR3 covers 13 residues.